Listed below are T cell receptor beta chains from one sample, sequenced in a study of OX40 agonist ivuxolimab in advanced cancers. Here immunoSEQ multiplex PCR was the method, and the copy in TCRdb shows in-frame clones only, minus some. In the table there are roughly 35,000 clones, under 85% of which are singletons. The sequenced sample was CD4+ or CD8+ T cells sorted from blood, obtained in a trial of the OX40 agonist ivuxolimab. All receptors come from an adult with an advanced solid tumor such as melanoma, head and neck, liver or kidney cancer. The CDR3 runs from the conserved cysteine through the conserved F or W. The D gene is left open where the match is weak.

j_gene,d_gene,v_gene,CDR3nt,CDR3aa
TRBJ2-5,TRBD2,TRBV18,TGTGCCAGCTCACCAGGCGGGGGTGGAGAGACCCAGTACTTC,CASSPGGGGETQYF
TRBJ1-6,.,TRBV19,TGTGCCAGTAGTGAGGCAGGGTATGACTCCTATAATTCACCCCTCCACTTT,CASSEAGYDSYNSPLHF
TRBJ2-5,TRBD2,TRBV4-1,TGCGCCAGCAGCCTCATCGGGGGGGCGAAAGAGACCCAGTACTTC,CASSLIGGAKETQYF
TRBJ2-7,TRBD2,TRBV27,TGTGCCAGCAGTTTAGGGAGGAGCGGGGCTTACGAGCAGTACTTC,CASSLGRSGAYEQYF
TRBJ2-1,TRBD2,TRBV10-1,TGCGCCAGCAGCCCCCTTTACGGACTAGCGGGGGTCTTCTACAATGAGCAGTTCTTC,CASSPLYGLAGVFYNEQFF
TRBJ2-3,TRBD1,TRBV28,TGTGCCAGCAGTCGGGACAGGGCTGTAGATACGCAGTATTTT,CASSRDRAVDTQYF
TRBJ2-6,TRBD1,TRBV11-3,TGTGCCAGCAGCTCGACAGGGTTACTCTCTGGGGCCAACGTCCTGACTTTC,CASSSTGLLSGANVLTF
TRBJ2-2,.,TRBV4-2,TGTGCCAGCAGCCTAGGAATCCCTATTAACACCGGGGAGCTGTTTTTT,CASSLGIPINTGELFF
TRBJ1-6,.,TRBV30,TGTGCCTGGAGTGGCAAGGGGTTCGATTCACCCCTCCACTTT,CAWSGKGFDSPLHF
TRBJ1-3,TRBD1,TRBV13,TGTGCCAGCAGCGGGACAGGTCAGAGCTCTGGAAACACCATATATTTT,CASSGTGQSSGNTIYF
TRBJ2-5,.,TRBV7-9,TGTGCCAGCAGCTTTCCCCTCACGGGCCAAGAGACCCAGTACTTC,CASSFPLTGQETQYF
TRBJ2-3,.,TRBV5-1,TGCGCCAGCAGCTTGCCAGGGGGGATTGGAACAGATACGCAGTATTTT,CASSLPGGIGTDTQYF
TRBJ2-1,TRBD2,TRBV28,TGTGCCAGCAGTTTAAGGACGGGAGGTGATGCGAATGAGCAGTTCTTC,CASSLRTGGDANEQFF